What follows are 4 T cell receptor beta chains derived from one specimen sequenced in a study of blood T cell repertoires in COVID-19. The data were produced by immunoSEQ multiplex PCR, yet TCRdb's version contains in-frame clones alone and is incomplete. The sample records approximately 280,000 clones, 88% being singletons. The sample consisted of peripheral blood. These receptors all come from a young man with active or convalescent COVID-19.

The V gene is TRBV5-1, the J gene TRBJ2-6, with D possibly TRBD1 on 6 matching bases. V lost 2 bases, J lost 4 bases, and 10 bases lay in between. CDR1 SGHRS and CDR2 YFSETQ come from the germline V gene. This CDR3 region has 15 residues. This CDR3 reads CASSLQGSGANVLTF. The CDR3 bases are TGCGCCAGCAGCTTACAGGGTTCGGGGGCCAACGTCCTGACTTTC. Looking up the rest from reference TRBV5-1 and TRBJ2-6 gives the full variable domain: KAGVTQTPRYLIKTRGQQVTLSCSPISGHRSVSWYQQTPGQGLQFLFEYFSETQRNKGNFPGRFSGRQFSNSRSEMNVSTLELGDSALYLCASSLQGSGANVLTFGAGSRLTVL.

In its sample, this clone was seen once. The V gene is TRBV9, the J gene TRBJ2-7, with D unclear. Germline V gene sequence: CDR1 SGDLS, CDR2 YYNGEE. This CDR3 contains 14 residues. Trimming pared 0 bases from V and 1 base from J, leaving 8 bases between. The CDR3 coding sequence is TGTGCCAGCAGCGTAGCCGGTTTTTCCTACGAGCAGTACTTC. It translates to CASSVAGFSYEQYF.

A single count supports this clone. V is TRBV5-1 and J is TRBJ1-5; D is undetermined. The CDR3 has 13 amino acids. CDR1 and CDR2 from the germline V gene are SGHRS and YFSETQ. The ends were cut back, 5 bases at V and 0 bases at J, with 6 bases in the middle. The CDR3 nucleotides read TGCGCCAGCAGAGAGGATAGCAATCAGCCCCAGCATTTT. Translating it yields CASREDSNQPQHF.

This chain's CDR3 is CSVSTGVNTEAFF. Here the CDR3 DNA reads TGCAGCGTTTCGACAGGGGTAAACACTGAAGCTTTCTTT. The chain has TRBV29-1 and TRBJ1-1; 8 bases fit TRBD1. J lost 2 bases, V lost 5 bases, and 4 bases had no gene match. The length of the CDR3 is 13 residues. CDR1 and CDR2 (germline): SQVTM, ANQGSEA.